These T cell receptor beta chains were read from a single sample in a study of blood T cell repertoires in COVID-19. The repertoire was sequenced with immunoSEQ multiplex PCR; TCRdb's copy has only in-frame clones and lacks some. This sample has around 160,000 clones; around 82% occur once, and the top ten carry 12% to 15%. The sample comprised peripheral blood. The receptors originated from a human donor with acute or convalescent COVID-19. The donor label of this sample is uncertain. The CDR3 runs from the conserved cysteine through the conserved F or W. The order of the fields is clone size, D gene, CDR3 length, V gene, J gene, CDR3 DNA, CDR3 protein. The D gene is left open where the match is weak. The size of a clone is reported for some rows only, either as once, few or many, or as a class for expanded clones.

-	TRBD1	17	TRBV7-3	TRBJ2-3	TGTGCCAGCAGCTCCGGGACAGAGCTCTTTAGCACAGATACGCAGTATTTT	CASSSGTELFSTDTQYF
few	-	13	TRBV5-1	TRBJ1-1	TGCGCCAGCAGCTTATCTAGTTTAAGTGAAGCTTTCTTT	CASSLSSLSEAFF
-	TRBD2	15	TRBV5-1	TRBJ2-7	TGCGCCAGCAGCTCTCTAGCGGGGGCCGACTACGAGCAGTACTTC	CASSSLAGADYEQYF
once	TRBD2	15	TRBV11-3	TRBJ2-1	TGTGCCAGCAGCGCGGCCGGGACTACCTACAATGAGCAGTTCTTC	CASSAAGTTYNEQFF
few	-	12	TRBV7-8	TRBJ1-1	TGTGCCAGCAGCTTAGGACGGGGGGAAGCTTTCTTT	CASSLGRGEAFF
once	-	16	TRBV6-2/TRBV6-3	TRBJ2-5	TGTGCCAGCAGTTACGGGCGGGGAACGTACCAAGAGACCCAGTACTTC	CASSYGRGTYQETQYF
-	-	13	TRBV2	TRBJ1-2	TGTGCCAGCAGGGGGATCAGGGTGTATGGCTACACCTTC	CASRGIRVYGYTF
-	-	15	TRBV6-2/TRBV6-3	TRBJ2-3	TGTGCCAGCAGTTACTCGGGCAGGCTATCAGATACGCAGTATTTT	CASSYSGRLSDTQYF
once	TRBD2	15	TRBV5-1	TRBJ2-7	TGCGCCAGCAGCCCCTTAGCGGGGGACGTGGGAGAGCAGTACTTC	CASSPLAGDVGEQYF
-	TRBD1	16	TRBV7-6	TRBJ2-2	TGTGCCAGCAGCTTAGGGCAGGGGGTCAACACCGGGGAGCTGTTTTTT	CASSLGQGVNTGELFF
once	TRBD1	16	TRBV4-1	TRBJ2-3	TGCGCCAGCAGCCGGGGACAGGGGGTAGACACAGATACGCAGTATTTT	CASSRGQGVDTDTQYF
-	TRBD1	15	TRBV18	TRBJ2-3	TGTGCCAGCTCACCACCCCGGACAGGGGAAGATACGCAGTATTTT	CASSPPRTGEDTQYF
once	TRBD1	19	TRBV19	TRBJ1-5	TGTGCCAGTAGTCCCTGGGGGGGGACAGGGGATTATAGCAATCAGCCCCAGCATTTT	CASSPWGGTGDYSNQPQHF
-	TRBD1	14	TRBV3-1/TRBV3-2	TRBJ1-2	TGTGCCAGCAGCCGGCACAGGGGCAACTATGGCTACACCTTC	CASSRHRGNYGYTF
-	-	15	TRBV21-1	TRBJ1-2	TGTGCCAGCAGCAAACTGGGACAGGGTAACCATGGCTACACCTTC	CASSKLGQGNHGYTF
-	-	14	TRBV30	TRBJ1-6	TGTGCCTGGAGTGTACCAGGGGTAGGTTCACCCCTCCACTTT	CAWSVPGVGSPLHF
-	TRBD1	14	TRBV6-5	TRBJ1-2	TGTGCCAGCAACCGGGACAGACAGACTTATGGCTACACCTTC	CASNRDRQTYGYTF
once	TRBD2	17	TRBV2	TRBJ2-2	TGTGCCAGCAAGGGACTAGCGGGGGGACTGAACACCGGGGAGCTGTTTTTT	CASKGLAGGLNTGELFF
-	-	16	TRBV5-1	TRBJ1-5	TGCGCCAGCAGCTTGGAACCCGGCGGAGCGGGTCAGCCCCAGCATTTT	CASSLEPGGAGQPQHF
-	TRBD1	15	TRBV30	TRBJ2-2	TGTGCCTGGAGTGTTGGGACAGCAAACACCGGGGAGCTGTTTTTT	CAWSVGTANTGELFF
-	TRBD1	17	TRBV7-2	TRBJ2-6	TGTGCCAGCAGCTCGTCAAGGCAGGGGGCTGGGGCCAACGTCCTGACTTTC	CASSSSRQGAGANVLTF
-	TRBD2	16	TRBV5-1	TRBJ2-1	TGCGCCAGCAGCTGGGCCCTTAGCGGGGGTTACAATGAGCAGTTCTTC	CASSWALSGGYNEQFF
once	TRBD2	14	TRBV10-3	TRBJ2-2	TGTGCCGGGCGGGGGGATGGATTTACCGGGGAGCTGTTTTTT	CAGRGDGFTGELFF
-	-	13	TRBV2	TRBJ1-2	TGTGCCAGCTCGTCAGGTCGGGATTATGGCTACACCTTC	CASSSGRDYGYTF
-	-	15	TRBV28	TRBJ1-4	TGTGCCAGCAGTTTTACTCTTGCAACTAATGAAAAACTGTTTTTT	CASSFTLATNEKLFF
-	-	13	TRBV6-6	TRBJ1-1	TGTGCCAGCAGCCCGGGGGGAATCACTGAAGCTTTCTTT	CASSPGGITEAFF
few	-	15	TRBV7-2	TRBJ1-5	TGTGCCAGCAGTATTGGCGGAAATAGCAATCAGCCCCAGCATTTT	CASSIGGNSNQPQHF
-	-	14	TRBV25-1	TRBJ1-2	TGTGCCAGCAGTGAATGGGCGGGGAAAGGAGGCTACACCTTC	CASSEWAGKGGYTF
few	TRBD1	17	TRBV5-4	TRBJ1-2	TGTGCCAGCAGCCCGGGGGGGCGACAGGGGGCGGACTATGGCTACACCTTC	CASSPGGRQGADYGYTF
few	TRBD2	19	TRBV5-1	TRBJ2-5	TGCGCCAGCAGCTTGGCCCCCTTTACTAGCGGGGGATACTCTGGGACCCAGTACTTC	CASSLAPFTSGGYSGTQYF
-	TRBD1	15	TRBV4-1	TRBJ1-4	TGCGCCAGCAGCCAAGACGGGACAGTAAATGAAAAACTGTTTTTT	CASSQDGTVNEKLFF
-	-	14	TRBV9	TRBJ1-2	TGTGCCAGCAGCGTATCGGGGGACTACTATGGCTACACCTTC	CASSVSGDYYGYTF
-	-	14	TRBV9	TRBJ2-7	TGTGCCAGCAGCCCCACGACTTCCTCCCAGGAGCAGTACTTC	CASSPTTSSQEQYF
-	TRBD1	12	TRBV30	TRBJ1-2	TGTGCCTGGGGGGACAGGGTCTATGGCTACACCTTC	CAWGDRVYGYTF
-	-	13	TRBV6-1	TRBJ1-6	TGTGCCAGCAGTGAAGAGAGGGATTCACCCCTCCACTTT	CASSEERDSPLHF
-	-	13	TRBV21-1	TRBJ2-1	TGTGCCAGCAGCAAAGGGGAGGGGAATGAGCAGTTCTTC	CASSKGEGNEQFF
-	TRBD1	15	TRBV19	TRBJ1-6	TGTGCCAGTAGTGAACAGGGGGCTCGGAATTCACCCCTCCACTTT	CASSEQGARNSPLHF
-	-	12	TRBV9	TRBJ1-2	TGTGCCAGCAGCGTAGAGGGAGGAGCCTACACCTTC	CASSVEGGAYTF